This TCR beta chain is from a study of control samples from healthy donors and cancer patients. Repertoires were generated with immunoSEQ multiplex PCR, while TCRdb's copy carries only in-frame clones and drops some. There are fewer than 200,000 clones in the sample; 90% to 95% occur only once, and around 13% lies in the top ten. Germline V lookup: CDR1 ENHRY, CDR2 SYGVKD. CDR3 length: 14 amino acids. Trimming left V 2 bases short and J 11 bases short, with 18 bases between. The sequencing sample was made of PBMCs. The chain carries TRBV10-3 and TRBJ1-1, with D possibly being TRBD1 (6 bases). The clonotype originates from a man in his 60s with colorectal cancer. For the CDR3, the DNA is TGTGCCATCAGTGAGCAACAGGGTAGTCGTCGGGCTTTCTTT. Translated, it gives CAISEQQGSRRAFF.